The 5 T cell receptor beta chains given below trace back to one sample, sequenced in a study of blood T cell repertoires in COVID-19. This table comes from immunoSEQ multiplex PCR, and its TCRdb copy is limited to in-frame clones, with some not included. The data contain over 300,000 clones, about nine tenths of them singletons. The sequencing input was PBMCs or T cells enriched from blood (not recorded which). These receptors originate from a woman between 40 and 55 years old who had recovered from COVID-19.

V gene TRBV7-2 combines with J gene TRBJ2-1, with 11 bases matching TRBD2. Losses at the gene ends were 2 bases for V and 6 bases for J; bases not matched to a gene: 6. The CDR3 contains 16 residues. Germline V CDR1 and CDR2: SGHTA, FQGNSA. The CDR3 sequence is CASSLRLAGPPNEQFF. The CDR3 coding sequence is TGTGCCAGCAGCTTAAGACTAGCGGGGCCCCCCAATGAGCAGTTCTTC.

The chain combines TRBV28 with TRBJ2-7; a possible D gene is TRBD1 (5 bases). Trimming cost V 5 bases and J 11 bases, with 16 bases left between them. Per germline, CDR1 MDHEN and CDR2 SYDVKM. The CDR3 is made up of 12 amino acids. CDR3 sequence (DNA): TGTGCCAGCAGTACAGGTACCCTTGATGAGTACTTC. It specifies CASSTGTLDEYF.

The rearrangement joins TRBV6-4 to TRBJ2-7; D perhaps matches TRBD2 (5 bases). This CDR3 contains 11 residues. In germline, CDR1 is MRHNA, CDR2 SNTAGT. V lost 8 bases, J lost 2 bases, and 7 bases lay in between. In DNA, the CDR3 is TGTGCCAGCTCCGGGACCTACGAGCAGTACTTC. This sequence encodes CASSGTYEQYF.

The chain recombines TRBV14 with TRBJ2-5; tentative D call: TRBD1 (5 bases). The CDR3 has 14 residues. Germline V lookup: CDR1 SGHDN, CDR2 FVKESK. The V end was cut by 2 bases, the J end by 1 base, with 8 bases between. CDR3 DNA: TGTGCCAGCAGCCAATTTCAGGGCCAAGAGACCCAGTACTTC. Residues: CASSQFQGQETQYF.

There are a few counts of this clone. The chain couples TRBV7-9 to TRBJ2-1, with D tentatively TRBD2 (6 bases). The CDR3 runs to 14 residues. Trimming pared 8 bases from V and 3 bases from J, leaving 14 bases between. The germline V gene encodes CDR1 SEHNR and CDR2 FQNEAQ (reference sequence). The CDR3 spells CASLPGVGYNEQFF. The CDR3 region has the DNA TGTGCCAGCCTCCCGGGGGTAGGCTACAATGAGCAGTTCTTC.